Listed below are T cell receptor beta chains from one sample, sequenced in a study of blood T cell repertoires in COVID-19. TCRdb keeps only in-frame clones here, not all; method: immunoSEQ multiplex PCR. This sample has around 170,000 clones, with about 87% found just once. The sequenced sample consisted of peripheral blood. These receptors all stem from a man in his 60s with acute or convalescent COVID-19. The CDR3 runs from the conserved cysteine through the conserved F or W. The D gene is left open where the match is weak. Size values are once, few and many counts, or a class for expanded clones, and some rows have none.

j_gene: TRBJ2-1
d_gene: TRBD1
v_gene: TRBV5-1
abundance: NA
CDR3nt: TGCGCCAGCAGCTCCCGACAGGGGAGGACCTACAATGAGCAGTTCTTC
CDR3aa: CASSSRQGRTYNEQFF

j_gene: TRBJ2-1
d_gene: TRBD2
v_gene: TRBV7-3
abundance: NA
CDR3nt: TGTGCCAGCAGCTTATCTAGCGGAAACTACAATGAGCAGTTCTTC
CDR3aa: CASSLSSGNYNEQFF

j_gene: TRBJ1-2
d_gene: TRBD1
v_gene: TRBV6-5
abundance: NA
CDR3nt: TGTGCCAGCAGGCCGGGACAGGGTTCTGGCTACACCTTC
CDR3aa: CASRPGQGSGYTF

j_gene: TRBJ2-6
d_gene: TRBD2
v_gene: TRBV29-1
abundance: NA
CDR3nt: TGCAGCGTTGAACTAGCGGGTGTCTCTGGGGCCAACGTCCTGACTTTC
CDR3aa: CSVELAGVSGANVLTF

j_gene: TRBJ2-1
d_gene: TRBD2
v_gene: TRBV5-1
abundance: NA
CDR3nt: TGCGCCAGCAGCTTGGGCGGGGGGCCCGATGAGCAGTTCTTC
CDR3aa: CASSLGGGPDEQFF

j_gene: TRBJ2-1
d_gene: NA
v_gene: TRBV20-1
abundance: NA
CDR3nt: TGCAGTGCTAGTAGCGTGGGTGAGCAGTTCTTC
CDR3aa: CSASSVGEQFF

j_gene: TRBJ2-2
d_gene: NA
v_gene: TRBV18
abundance: NA
CDR3nt: TGTGCCAGCTCTCCCCAGGGGGGAAACACCGGGGAGCTGTTTTTT
CDR3aa: CASSPQGGNTGELFF

j_gene: TRBJ2-5
d_gene: NA
v_gene: TRBV7-9
abundance: NA
CDR3nt: TGTGCCTGGGGGGCGGGGGAAGGCCAAGAGACCCAGTACTTC
CDR3aa: CAWGAGEGQETQYF

j_gene: TRBJ1-5
d_gene: TRBD1
v_gene: TRBV6-2/TRBV6-3
abundance: once
CDR3nt: TGTGCCAGCAGTTACACGACAGGGCAGGGGGCCCAGCATTTT
CDR3aa: CASSYTTGQGAQHF

j_gene: TRBJ1-6
d_gene: NA
v_gene: TRBV28
abundance: once
CDR3nt: TGTGCCAGCAGTTTATTCCTCGGGGGCTCCTATAATTCACCCCTCCACTTT
CDR3aa: CASSLFLGGSYNSPLHF

j_gene: TRBJ2-7
d_gene: TRBD2
v_gene: TRBV7-2
abundance: NA
CDR3nt: TGTGCCAGCAGCTTCGGACTAGCGGGAGGCTACGAGCAGTACTTC
CDR3aa: CASSFGLAGGYEQYF

j_gene: TRBJ2-1
d_gene: NA
v_gene: TRBV27
abundance: once
CDR3nt: TGTGCCAGCAGTCTAACCGACCTAGTCCGGGATGAGCAGTTCTTC
CDR3aa: CASSLTDLVRDEQFF

j_gene: TRBJ2-2
d_gene: NA
v_gene: TRBV27
abundance: NA
CDR3nt: TGTGCCAGCAGTTTGAAGCGGGTGAACACCGGGGAGCTGTTTTTT
CDR3aa: CASSLKRVNTGELFF

j_gene: TRBJ2-2
d_gene: TRBD1
v_gene: TRBV11-3
abundance: once
CDR3nt: TGTGCCAGCAGCTTATACGGGACAGGGAACACCGGGGAGCTGTTTTTT
CDR3aa: CASSLYGTGNTGELFF

j_gene: TRBJ2-2
d_gene: NA
v_gene: TRBV5-1
abundance: NA
CDR3nt: TGCGCCAGCAGCTTCAGGGGGGATAACACCGGGGAGCTGTTTTTT
CDR3aa: CASSFRGDNTGELFF

j_gene: TRBJ1-5
d_gene: NA
v_gene: TRBV5-6
abundance: few
CDR3nt: TGTGCCAGCAGCTCGCCCATCCTTACAGGAGATAGCAATCAGCCCCAGCATTTT
CDR3aa: CASSSPILTGDSNQPQHF

j_gene: TRBJ1-1
d_gene: TRBD1
v_gene: TRBV5-6
abundance: NA
CDR3nt: TGTGCCAGCAGCTCGACAGGGCGAACTGAAGCTTTCTTT
CDR3aa: CASSSTGRTEAFF

j_gene: TRBJ2-7
d_gene: TRBD2
v_gene: TRBV7-2
abundance: NA
CDR3nt: TGTGCCAGCAGCAAATCACTAGCGGGAGGTGAGAACGAGCAGTACTTC
CDR3aa: CASSKSLAGGENEQYF

j_gene: TRBJ2-2
d_gene: NA
v_gene: TRBV18
abundance: NA
CDR3nt: TGTGCCAGCTCACCACAGGGGGCCGGGGAGCTGTTTTTT
CDR3aa: CASSPQGAGELFF

j_gene: TRBJ1-1
d_gene: NA
v_gene: TRBV3-1/TRBV3-2
abundance: NA
CDR3nt: TGTGCCAGCAGCCAAGCTCGGGGCACTGAAGCTTTCTTT
CDR3aa: CASSQARGTEAFF

j_gene: TRBJ1-2
d_gene: NA
v_gene: TRBV29-1
abundance: NA
CDR3nt: TGCAGCGTCTTCGGCTATGGCTACACCTTC
CDR3aa: CSVFGYGYTF

j_gene: TRBJ1-6
d_gene: NA
v_gene: TRBV21-1
abundance: NA
CDR3nt: TGTGCCAGCAGCATGAAACCGGGACAAGATAATTCACCCCTCCACTTT
CDR3aa: CASSMKPGQDNSPLHF

j_gene: TRBJ2-1
d_gene: TRBD2
v_gene: TRBV5-4
abundance: few
CDR3nt: TGTGCCAGCAGCCGATTACGGACTAGCGGAAGATACAATGAGCAGTTCTTC
CDR3aa: CASSRLRTSGRYNEQFF

j_gene: TRBJ1-1
d_gene: NA
v_gene: TRBV5-1
abundance: NA
CDR3nt: TGCGCCAGCAGCCCTTCAGAGGGAGGGAACACTGAAGCTTTCTTT
CDR3aa: CASSPSEGGNTEAFF

j_gene: TRBJ2-1
d_gene: TRBD2
v_gene: TRBV12-3/TRBV12-4
abundance: many
CDR3nt: TGTGCCAGCAGTCCTGGAGCGGGAACTGAGCAGTTCTTC
CDR3aa: CASSPGAGTEQFF

j_gene: TRBJ1-1
d_gene: NA
v_gene: TRBV19
abundance: NA
CDR3nt: TGTGCCAGTAGTAAGCCCCAGGCCGGGAACACTGAAGCTTTCTTT
CDR3aa: CASSKPQAGNTEAFF

j_gene: TRBJ1-1
d_gene: TRBD1
v_gene: TRBV9
abundance: NA
CDR3nt: TGTGCCAGCAGCCCGGAACAGGGGGGTGAAGCTTTCTTT
CDR3aa: CASSPEQGGEAFF

j_gene: TRBJ1-5
d_gene: TRBD1
v_gene: TRBV6-5
abundance: few
CDR3nt: TGTGCCAGCAGTTTGGGGGGGGGACAGGGGAATCAGCCCCAGCATTTT
CDR3aa: CASSLGGGQGNQPQHF

j_gene: TRBJ2-1
d_gene: NA
v_gene: TRBV24-1
abundance: NA
CDR3nt: TGTGCCACCAGTGGCCGTACGGGGGTGGGATACAATGAGCAGTTCTTC
CDR3aa: CATSGRTGVGYNEQFF

j_gene: TRBJ2-5
d_gene: TRBD1
v_gene: TRBV24-1
abundance: NA
CDR3nt: TGTGCCACCAGTGACACCGGGACAGGGGTGGGGGAGACCCAGTACTTC
CDR3aa: CATSDTGTGVGETQYF

j_gene: TRBJ2-3
d_gene: NA
v_gene: TRBV19
abundance: NA
CDR3nt: TGTGCCAGCACACGACCGGGAACAGATACGCAGTATTTT
CDR3aa: CASTRPGTDTQYF

j_gene: TRBJ1-2
d_gene: NA
v_gene: TRBV19
abundance: NA
CDR3nt: TGTGCCTGCCGGGGGGGGTATGGCTACACCTTC
CDR3aa: CACRGGYGYTF

j_gene: TRBJ2-1
d_gene: NA
v_gene: TRBV3-1/TRBV3-2
abundance: NA
CDR3nt: TGTGCCAGTTGGTCCGGCTCCTACAATGAGCAGTTCTTC
CDR3aa: CASWSGSYNEQFF

j_gene: TRBJ2-1
d_gene: TRBD2
v_gene: TRBV29-1
abundance: NA
CDR3nt: TGCAGCGTTGAATTAACTAGCGGGAGCGATGAGCAGTTCTTC
CDR3aa: CSVELTSGSDEQFF

j_gene: TRBJ1-5
d_gene: TRBD1
v_gene: TRBV6-5
abundance: NA
CDR3nt: TGTGCCAGCAGCGACAGGGGGCAGGGTCAGCCCCAGCATTTT
CDR3aa: CASSDRGQGQPQHF

j_gene: TRBJ1-1
d_gene: TRBD1
v_gene: TRBV27
abundance: NA
CDR3nt: TGTGCCAGCAGTTTCTCCGGACAGGGAGATACTGAAGCTTTCTTT
CDR3aa: CASSFSGQGDTEAFF